This TCR beta chain originates from a study of T cell clonotyping in hematopoietic cell transplantation. Study-wide background: Cytoreduction preceded collection of pretransplant recipient samples.

Points from the study as a whole: Recipient TCR diversity dropped after transplant; expanded clonotypes rose from day 30 to 180. At the given depth, recipient repertoires were over 95% de novo clonotypes.

Germline assignment: CDR1 GTSNPN and CDR2 SVGIG (reference sequence). The ends were cut back, 1 base at V and 5 bases at J, with 15 bases in the middle. CDR3 length: 14 amino acids. Points on this clone: The target antigen is unknown.

Time point meaning: recipient sample about 28 days before transplant, after cytoreduction. Recipients were bled about 28 days pretransplant and at posttransplant days 30, 100, 180. The protocol was immunoSEQ multiplex PCR, while the TCRdb copy is restricted to in-frame clones and leaves out a portion. The table includes 75,000 to 95,000 clones, 90% to 96% detected once. This chain links TRBV30 with TRBJ2-7, with D perhaps TRBD2 (5 bases). The sequences come from peripheral blood mononuclear cells, collected before stem cell transplant. The sequence was collected from a woman aged 45 to 65 with acute myeloid leukemia. Some clones in this sample may be carry-over from other donors' samples. The CDR3 DNA reads TGTGCCTGGAGTGAAGGGAGTACGGCGAACGAGCAGTACTTC. Translation: CAWSEGSTANEQYF. The entire variable domain, with the rest obtained from reference TRBV30 and TRBJ2-7, is as follows: SQTIHQWPATLVQPVGSPLSLECTVEGTSNPNLYWYRQAAGRGLQLLFYSVGIGQISSEVPQNLSASRPQDRQFILSSKKLLLSDSGFYLCAWSEGSTANEQYFGPGTRLTVT.